The 30 T cell receptor beta chains given below trace back to one sample, sequenced in a study of blood T cells in healthy people across ages. A second PCR of 7 to 11 cycles used a sample-barcoded 5' primer and a J-beta primer mix. TCRdb itself ran the 5' RACE reads through MiXCR, one entry per CDR3 protein. The data show approximately 770,000 distinct CDR3 sequences, with over 45% seen just once and approximately 21% held by the top ten. Sequenced material: blood. Receptors were obtained from a man aged 25 to 40 in good health.

This rearrangement joins TRBV5-1 to TRBJ2-5; 7 bases are shared with TRBD1. Germline V lookup: CDR1 SGHRS, CDR2 YFSETQ. The CDR3 has 14 amino acids. V lost 4 bases and J lost 5; bases outside the gene matches: 8. The CDR3 nucleotides are TGCGCCAGCAGCGCCCGACAGGGCCGGGAGACCCAGTACTTC. It specifies CASSARQGRETQYF.

The chain's CDR3 is CSAIGGGRGNEQFF. CDR3 coding DNA: TGCAGTGCTATTGGCGGGGGGCGGGGAAATGAGCAGTTCTTC. This chain joins TRBV20-1 and TRBJ2-1; 8 bases agree with TRBD2. J was trimmed by 7 bases and V by 4 bases; bases with no gene match: 9. The CDR3 consists of 14 residues. Per the germline V gene, CDR1 is DFQATT and CDR2 is SNEGSKA (reference sequence).

The genes are TRBV6-2 or TRBV6-3 and TRBJ2-1; D is perhaps TRBD1 (6 bases). CDR1 and CDR2 from the germline V gene are MNHEY and SVGEGT. Trimming left V 0 bases short and J 5 bases short, with 14 bases between. The CDR3 is 16 amino acids. The CDR3 region is CASSYSPSTGDNEQFF. Here the CDR3 DNA reads TGTGCCAGCAGTTACTCGCCCTCGACAGGCGACAATGAGCAGTTCTTC.

Only a few counts were recorded for this clonotype. V gene TRBV11-2 combines with J gene TRBJ2-2; 8 bases agree with TRBD1. J lost 1 base, V lost 5 bases, and 6 bases had no gene match. The CDR3 has 16 residues. CDR1 is SGHAT and CDR2 is FQNNGV in the germline V gene. The CDR3: CASSPPGTGNTGELFF. The CDR3 coding sequence is TGTGCCAGCAGCCCACCCGGGACAGGGAACACCGGGGAGCTGTTTTTT.

V gene TRBV3-1 combines with J gene TRBJ2-7; TRBD2 agrees at 10 bases. The CDR3 runs 16 residues. The germline CDR1 and CDR2 sequences are LGHDT and YNNKEL (reference sequence). V lost 4 bases and J lost 6; bases outside the gene matches: 12. DNA of the CDR3: TGTGCCAGCAGCCGGAAAGCCCTAGCGGGAGTAGGCGAGCAGTACTTC. Protein: CASSRKALAGVGEQYF.

The J gene is TRBJ1-2, the V gene TRBV29-1; possible D gene TRBD1, 6 bases. V lost 3 bases to trimming and J lost 0 bases, with 11 bases between them. This CDR3 region has 14 residues. Per germline, CDR1 SQVTM and CDR2 ANQGSEA. The CDR3 DNA reads as TGCAGCGTTGATCGGGGGGCTACTAACTATGGCTACACCTTC. Translating gives CSVDRGATNYGYTF.

A few counts support this clonotype. V is TRBV29-1 and J is TRBJ1-5; D is ambiguous. CDR3 length equals 12 residues. Between the trimmed V and J ends, which lost 5 bases and 12 bases, there was a span of 17 bases. Germline loops: CDR1 SQVTM, CDR2 ANQGSEA. CDR3 region: CSVRAGSDRQHF. In nucleotides, the CDR3 is TGCAGCGTTAGGGCGGGCTCCGATCGCCAGCATTTT. Full variable domain (rest looked up from reference TRBV29-1 and TRBJ1-5): SAVISQKPSRDICQRGTSLTIQCQVDSQVTMMFWYRQQPGQSLTLIATANQGSEATYESGFVIDKFPISRPNLTFSTLTVSNMSPEDSSIYLCSVRAGSDRQHFGDGTRLSIL.

The rearrangement joins TRBV20-1 to TRBJ2-1, with 11 nucleotides matching TRBD2. This CDR3 region has 14 residues. The junction had 5 bases not matched to a gene; V was cut back by 3 bases and J by 7 bases. The germline V gene encodes CDR1 DFQATT and CDR2 SNEGSKA (reference sequence). CDR3 DNA: TGCAGTGCTAGTCGGACTAGCGGGCAAAATGAGCAGTTCTTC. Translated, it gives CSASRTSGQNEQFF.

This clonotype has only a few counts. The chain has TRBV20-1 and TRBJ2-7; a weak D match, TRBD2 (6 bases). Germline V gene data show CDR1 as DFQATT and CDR2 as SNEGSKA (reference sequence). The CDR3 is 13 residues long. The chain's CDR3 is CSGASGLSREQYF. CDR3 in DNA: TGCAGCGGGGCCTCAGGACTATCCCGCGAGCAGTACTTC.

J is TRBJ2-4 and V is TRBV11-1, with D perhaps TRBD2 (7 bases). The CDR3 runs 16 residues. The V gene lost 5 bases and the J gene lost 0 bases, with 14 bases spanning the gap. Per the germline V gene, CDR1 is SGHAT and CDR2 is FQDESV (reference sequence). CDR3 DNA: TGTGCCAGCAGCATTACAGGGACTATAGCCAAAAACATTCAGTACTTC. Its translation is CASSITGTIAKNIQYF.

This chain joins TRBV4-3 and TRBJ2-1, with D possibly matching TRBD2 (6 bases). Germline assignment: CDR1 LGHNA and CDR2 YSLEER. The CDR3 spans 17 residues. Trimming pared 1 base from V and 5 bases from J, leaving 18 bases between. Here the CDR3 reads CASSQGVGRDSNNEQFF. For the CDR3, the DNA is TGCGCCAGCAGCCAAGGGGTGGGGCGGGACTCAAACAATGAGCAGTTCTTC.

This chain joins TRBV5-5 and TRBJ2-3; 8 bases align to TRBD1. The V gene's germline CDR1 is SGHKS and CDR2 YYEKEE (reference sequence). The ends lost 6 bases at V and 2 bases at J; junction bases unmatched: 5. This CDR3 has 14 residues. This CDR3 is CASTWTGITDTQYF. The CDR3 region has the DNA TGTGCCAGCACCTGGACAGGGATCACAGATACGCAGTATTTT.

Only a few counts were recorded for this clonotype. The chain links TRBV2 to TRBJ2-3; maybe TRBD1 (6 bases). Germline V gene sequence: CDR1 SNHLY, CDR2 FYNNEI. Deletions cut 4 bases from V and 4 bases from J, with 21 bases between. This CDR3 spans 17 amino acids. The DNA for the CDR3 is TGTGCCAGCAGTGTTCACAGGGAACTGATGAATGCAGATACGCAGTATTTT. It yields the protein CASSVHRELMNADTQYF.

The chain uses TRBV20-1 and TRBJ2-1, with D unclear. Deletions cut 0 bases from V and 4 bases from J, with 10 bases between. Germline CDR1 is DFQATT and CDR2 is SNEGSKA (reference sequence). The CDR3 loop spans 14 amino acids. Here the CDR3 DNA reads TGCAGTGCTAGAGATGAGGAGTTGTACAATGAGCAGTTCTTC. Encoded protein: CSARDEELYNEQFF.

The rearrangement uses TRBV28 and TRBJ2-2; 10 bases agree with TRBD2. With 4 bases clipped from V and 3 bases from J, the junction kept 8 bases outside the gene matches. The CDR3 consists of 17 residues. The germline CDR1 and CDR2 sequences are MDHEN and SYDVKM. The CDR3 reads CASSSLRTSGYTGELFF. CDR3 sequence (DNA): TGTGCCAGCAGTTCCCTCCGGACTAGCGGTTACACCGGGGAGCTGTTTTTT. The full variable domain, rest sourced from reference TRBV28 and TRBJ2-2, is DVKVTQSSRYLVKRTGEKVFLECVQDMDHENMFWYRQDPGLGLRLIYFSYDVKMKEKGDIPEGYSVSREKKERFSLILESASTNQTSMYLCASSSLRTSGYTGELFFGEGSRLTVL.

With respect to this clonotype: The junction and the germline gene differ at one end; a read error may be behind it. This rearrangement joins TRBV29-1 to TRBJ2-1; TRBD2 aligns across 10 bases. The CDR3 extends over 16 amino acids. CDR1 is SQVTM and CDR2 is ANQGSEA in the germline V gene. For the CDR3, the DNA is TGCGGCGTTGGTGGGAGCGGGAGGGCCAACCGTTATGAGCAGTTCTTC. Its protein is CGVGGSGRANRYEQFF.

V gene TRBV6-2 or TRBV6-3 combines with J gene TRBJ2-7, with D perhaps matching TRBD1 (5 bases). This CDR3 has 13 residues. V was clipped by 6 bases and J by 4 bases, with 13 bases between them. Germline CDR1 is MNHEY and CDR2 is SVGEGT. CDR3 nucleotide sequence: TGTGCCAGCAGCCAACGACAGACTTACGAGCAGTACTTC. Its protein is CASSQRQTYEQYF.

DNA for the CDR3: TGTGCTAGTGGTTTAGGGACAGGTAACAATGAGCAGTTCTTC. Its translation is CASGLGTGNNEQFF. The chain uses TRBV12-5 and TRBJ2-1; 8 positions agree with TRBD1. This CDR3 is built from 14 residues. V shed 3 bases and J 5 bases; nucleotides not matched to a gene: 3. CDR1 LGHNT and CDR2 FRNRAP come from the germline V gene.

The rearrangement joins TRBV11-2 to TRBJ2-4, with D perhaps matching TRBD1 (5 bases). The CDR3 sequence is 15 residues long. The germline gives CDR1 SGHAT, CDR2 FQNNGV. With 5 bases removed from V and 2 bases from J, the gap between germline ends came to 13 bases. The CDR3 DNA reads as TGTGCCAGCAGCCCGCCCCGGACAACCAAAAACATTCAGTACTTC. As protein: CASSPPRTTKNIQYF.

On this clonotype itself: Since a much larger clone is just one base distant, this may be a read error. The chain has TRBV29-1 and TRBJ1-2; unclear D gene. This CDR3 contains 13 residues. The germline V gene encodes CDR1 SQVTM and CDR2 ANQGSEA. CDR3 region: CGVVEENNYGYTF. The CDR3, as DNA: TGCGGCGTTGTCGAGGAAAATAACTATGGCTACACCTTC.

The V gene is TRBV5-1, the J gene TRBJ1-2, with a tentative D call TRBD1 (5 bases). Germline lookup yields CDR1 SGHRS and CDR2 YFSETQ. V shed 3 bases and J shed 7 bases, with 19 bases lying between them. This CDR3 region has 15 residues. The CDR3 sequence is CASSSTDGGSSGYTF. CDR3 DNA: TGCGCCAGCAGCTCGACCGACGGGGGATCTAGTGGCTACACCTTC.

The chain combines TRBV10-2 with TRBJ2-3; 8 bases are a match to TRBD2. Per the germline V gene, CDR1 is WSHSY and CDR2 is SAAADI. The J segment lost 2 bases and the V segment lost 0 bases, leaving 10 bases of the junction unmatched. The CDR3 covers 18 residues. For the CDR3, the DNA is TGCGCCAGCAGTGAGTCGAAGTTCGGGGGGGCCCACACAGATACGCAGTATTTT. Translated, it gives CASSESKFGGAHTDTQYF.

The chain employs TRBV7-2 and TRBJ2-1; 8 positions match TRBD1. Germline lookup yields CDR1 SGHTA and CDR2 FQGNSA. After removal of 1 base from V and 1 base from J, the junction contained 6 bases not matched to a gene. The CDR3 has 17 residues. This CDR3 reads CASSLDTGTGSYNEQFF. CDR3 sequence (DNA): TGTGCCAGCAGCTTAGATACCGGGACAGGATCCTACAATGAGCAGTTCTTC.

A few counts support this clonotype. The chain has TRBV7-6 and TRBJ2-6, with 8 bases aligning to TRBD1. The CDR3 totals 18 residues. J lost 1 base, V lost 2 bases, and 7 bases had no gene match. The V gene's germline CDR1 is SGHVS and CDR2 FNYEAQ. CDR3: CASSLRTGRLSGANVLTF. DNA for the CDR3: TGTGCCAGCAGCTTAAGGACAGGGAGGTTATCTGGGGCCAACGTCCTGACTTTC.

The V and J genes are TRBV5-1 and TRBJ2-1; no definite D call. Germline loops: CDR1 SGHRS, CDR2 YFSETQ. The germline V and J ends were trimmed by 7 bases and 3 bases, with 14 bases remaining between them. The CDR3 is 14 residues long. CDR3 in amino acids: CASRVESYYNEQFF. The CDR3 bases are TGCGCCAGCCGGGTGGAATCTTACTACAATGAGCAGTTCTTC.

V gene TRBV12-3 or TRBV12-4 combines with J gene TRBJ2-4, with 12 bases identical to TRBD2. The DNA end is more similar to TRBJ2-5, so the J call may be wrong. The CDR3 totals 16 residues. CDR3 residues: CASSLILAGGQETQYF. CDR3 DNA sequence: TGTGCCAGCAGTTTAATACTAGCGGGGGGCCAAGAGACCCAGTACTTC.

This rearrangement joins TRBV20-1 to TRBJ1-6, with no clear D. V gave up 1 base and J gave up 9 bases, with 13 bases separating them. The CDR3 runs to 14 residues. The V gene's germline CDR1 is DFQATT and CDR2 SNEGSKA (reference sequence). This chain's CDR3 is CSARVLTDTSPLHF. The CDR3 coding sequence is TGCAGTGCTAGAGTTTTAACAGATACTTCACCCCTCCACTTT.

The chain recombines TRBV6-1 with TRBJ1-2, with D unclear. The CDR3 sequence is 13 residues long. The V end lost 6 bases, the J end lost 4 bases, and 12 bases lay between the germline ends. The germline V gene encodes CDR1 MNHNS and CDR2 SASEGT. The chain's CDR3 is CASSPLSSYGYTF. The CDR3 DNA sequence: TGTGCCAGCAGCCCACTCTCCTCCTATGGCTACACCTTC.

The V and J genes are TRBV13 and TRBJ2-1; 8 positions agree with TRBD2. Germline CDR1 reads PRHDT; CDR2 reads FYEKMQ (reference sequence). V lost 5 bases, J lost 6 bases, and 12 bases stayed unmatched. The length of the CDR3 is 16 residues. The CDR3 DNA follows: TGTGCCAGCAGCCCGAGGGGGACTAGATCCCCCAATGAGCAGTTCTTC. Translation gives CASSPRGTRSPNEQFF. Looking up the rest from reference TRBV13 and TRBJ2-1 gives the full variable domain: AAGVIQSPRHLIKEKRETATLKCYPIPRHDTVYWYQQGPGQDPQFLISFYEKMQSDKGSIPDRFSAQQFSDYHSELNMSSLELGDSALYFCASSPRGTRSPNEQFFGPGTRLTVL.

The V gene is TRBV6-1, the J gene TRBJ2-7, with TRBD1 matching over 9 bases. Germline-derived CDR1 and CDR2 are MNHNS and SASEGT. Trimming took 8 bases from V and 7 from J; bases not matched to a gene: 9. The length of the CDR3 is 13 residues. In nucleotides, the CDR3 is TGTGCCAGCCGGGACAGGGATTCCCGAGAGCAGTACTTC. Translation gives CASRDRDSREQYF.